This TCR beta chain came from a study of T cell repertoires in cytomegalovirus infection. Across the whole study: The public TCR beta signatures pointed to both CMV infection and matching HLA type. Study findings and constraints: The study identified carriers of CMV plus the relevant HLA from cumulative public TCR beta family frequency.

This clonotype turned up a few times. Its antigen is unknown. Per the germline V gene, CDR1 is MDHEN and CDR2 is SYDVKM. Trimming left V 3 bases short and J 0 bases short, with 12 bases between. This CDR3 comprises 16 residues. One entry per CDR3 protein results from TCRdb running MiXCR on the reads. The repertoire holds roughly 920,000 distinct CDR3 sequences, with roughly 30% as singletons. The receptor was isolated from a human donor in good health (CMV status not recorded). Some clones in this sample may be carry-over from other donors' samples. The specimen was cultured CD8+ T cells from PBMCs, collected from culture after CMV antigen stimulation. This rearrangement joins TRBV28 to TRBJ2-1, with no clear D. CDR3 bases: TGTGCCAGCAGTTTTACCCCGAAGAGCTCCTACAATGAGCAGTTCTTC. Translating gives CASSFTPKSSYNEQFF.